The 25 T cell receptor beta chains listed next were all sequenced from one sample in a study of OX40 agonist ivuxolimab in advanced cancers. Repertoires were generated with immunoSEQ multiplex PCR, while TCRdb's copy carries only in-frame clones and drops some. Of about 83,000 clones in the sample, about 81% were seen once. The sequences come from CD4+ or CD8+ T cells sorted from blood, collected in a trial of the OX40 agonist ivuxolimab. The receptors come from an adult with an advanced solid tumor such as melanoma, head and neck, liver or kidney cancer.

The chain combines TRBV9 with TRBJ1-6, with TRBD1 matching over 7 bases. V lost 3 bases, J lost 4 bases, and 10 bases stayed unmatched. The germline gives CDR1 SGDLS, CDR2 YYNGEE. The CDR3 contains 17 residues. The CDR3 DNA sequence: TGTGCCAGCAGCGAGGGGGGACAGCTCTTTTATAATTCACCCCTCCACTTT. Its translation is CASSEGGQLFYNSPLHF.

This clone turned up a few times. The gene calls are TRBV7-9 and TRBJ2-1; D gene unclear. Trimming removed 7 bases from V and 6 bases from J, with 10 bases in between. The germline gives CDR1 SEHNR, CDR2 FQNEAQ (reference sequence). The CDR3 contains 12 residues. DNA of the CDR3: TGTGCCAGCAACCTTTGGGGCAATGAGCAGTTCTTC. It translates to CASNLWGNEQFF.

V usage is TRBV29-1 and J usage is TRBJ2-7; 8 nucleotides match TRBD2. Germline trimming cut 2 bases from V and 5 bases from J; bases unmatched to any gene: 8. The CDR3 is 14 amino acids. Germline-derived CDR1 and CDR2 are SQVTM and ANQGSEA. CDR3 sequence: CSVEIGLARNEQYF. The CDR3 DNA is TGCAGCGTTGAAATTGGACTAGCTAGGAACGAGCAGTACTTC.

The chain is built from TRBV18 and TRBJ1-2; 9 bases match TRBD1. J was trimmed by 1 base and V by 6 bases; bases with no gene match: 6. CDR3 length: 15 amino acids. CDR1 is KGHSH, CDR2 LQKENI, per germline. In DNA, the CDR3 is TGTGCCAGCTCCCTTGGGACAGGGATTAACTATGGCTACACCTTC. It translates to CASSLGTGINYGYTF.

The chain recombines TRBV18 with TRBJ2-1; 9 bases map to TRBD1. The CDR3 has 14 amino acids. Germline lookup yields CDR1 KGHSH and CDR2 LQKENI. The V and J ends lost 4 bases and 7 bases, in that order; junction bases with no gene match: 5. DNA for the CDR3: TGTGCCAGCTCACGAACAGGGGGCCAAAATGAGCAGTTCTTC. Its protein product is CASSRTGGQNEQFF. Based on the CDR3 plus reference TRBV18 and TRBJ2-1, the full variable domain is NAGVMQNPRHLVRRRGQEARLRCSPMKGHSHVYWYRQLPEEGLKFMVYLQKENIIDESGMPKERFSAEFPKEGPSILRIQQVVRGDSAAYFCASSRTGGQNEQFFGPGTRLTVL.

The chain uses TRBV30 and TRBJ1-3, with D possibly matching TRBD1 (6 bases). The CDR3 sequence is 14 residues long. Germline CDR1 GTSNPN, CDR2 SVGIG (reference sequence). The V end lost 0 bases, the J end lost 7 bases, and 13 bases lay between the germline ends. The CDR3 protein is CAWSVQGRGNTIYF. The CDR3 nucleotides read TGTGCCTGGAGTGTACAAGGCAGGGGCAACACCATATATTTT.

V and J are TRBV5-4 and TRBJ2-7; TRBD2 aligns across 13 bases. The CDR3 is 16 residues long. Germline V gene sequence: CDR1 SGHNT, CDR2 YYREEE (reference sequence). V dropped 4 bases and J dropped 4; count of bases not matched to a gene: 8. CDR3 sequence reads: CASSAGTSGTGYEQYF. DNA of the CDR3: TGTGCCAGCAGCGCCGGGACTAGCGGGACCGGGTACGAGCAGTACTTC.

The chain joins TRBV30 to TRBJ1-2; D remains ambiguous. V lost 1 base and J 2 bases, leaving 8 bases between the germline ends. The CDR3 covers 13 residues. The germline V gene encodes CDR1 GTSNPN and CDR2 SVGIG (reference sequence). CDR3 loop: CAWSDGGNYGYTF. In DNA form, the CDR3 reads TGTGCCTGGAGTGATGGAGGCAACTATGGCTACACCTTC.

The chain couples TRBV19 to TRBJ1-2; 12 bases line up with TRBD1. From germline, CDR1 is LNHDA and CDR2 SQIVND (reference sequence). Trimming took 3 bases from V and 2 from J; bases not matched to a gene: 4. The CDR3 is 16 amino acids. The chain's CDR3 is CASSIGDRGRNYGYTF. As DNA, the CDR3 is TGTGCCAGTAGTATCGGGGACAGGGGGCGCAACTATGGCTACACCTTC.

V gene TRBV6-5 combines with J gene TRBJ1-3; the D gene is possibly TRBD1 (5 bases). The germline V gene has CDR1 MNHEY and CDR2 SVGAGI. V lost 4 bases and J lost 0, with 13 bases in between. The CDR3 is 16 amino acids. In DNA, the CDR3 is TGTGCCAGCAGTTTGGGACCTGCTTTCTCTGGAAACACCATATATTTT. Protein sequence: CASSLGPAFSGNTIYF.

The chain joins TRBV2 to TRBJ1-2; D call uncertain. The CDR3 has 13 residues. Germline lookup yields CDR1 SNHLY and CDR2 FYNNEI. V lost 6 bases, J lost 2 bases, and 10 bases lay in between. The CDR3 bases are TGTGCCAGCAGAGAAAGAGGGAACTATGGCTACACCTTC. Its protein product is CASRERGNYGYTF.

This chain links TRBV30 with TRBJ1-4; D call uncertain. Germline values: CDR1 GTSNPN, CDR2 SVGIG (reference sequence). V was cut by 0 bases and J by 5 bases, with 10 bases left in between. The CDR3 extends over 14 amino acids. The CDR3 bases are TGTGCCTGGAGTGTCCGGGTCTTCAATGAAAAACTGTTTTTT. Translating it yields CAWSVRVFNEKLFF.

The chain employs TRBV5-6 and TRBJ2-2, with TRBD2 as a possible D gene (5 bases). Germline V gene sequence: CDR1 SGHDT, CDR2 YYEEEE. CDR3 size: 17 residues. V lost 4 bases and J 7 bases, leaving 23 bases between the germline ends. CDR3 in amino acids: CASSRAEGVRLRGELFF. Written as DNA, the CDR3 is TGTGCCAGCAGCCGTGCAGAGGGCGTGAGGCTTCGCGGGGAGCTGTTTTTT.

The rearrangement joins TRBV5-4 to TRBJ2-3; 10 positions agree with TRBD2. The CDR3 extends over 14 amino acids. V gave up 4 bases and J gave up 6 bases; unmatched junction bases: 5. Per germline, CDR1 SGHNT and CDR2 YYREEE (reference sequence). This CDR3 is CASSPGLATDTQYF. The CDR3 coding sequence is TGTGCCAGCAGCCCGGGACTAGCGACTGATACGCAGTATTTT. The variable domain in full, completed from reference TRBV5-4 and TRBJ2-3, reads ETGVTQSPTHLIKTRGQQVTLRCSSQSGHNTVSWYQQALGQGPQFIFQYYREEENGRGNFPPRFSGLQFPNYSSELNVNALELDDSALYLCASSPGLATDTQYFGPGTRLTVL.

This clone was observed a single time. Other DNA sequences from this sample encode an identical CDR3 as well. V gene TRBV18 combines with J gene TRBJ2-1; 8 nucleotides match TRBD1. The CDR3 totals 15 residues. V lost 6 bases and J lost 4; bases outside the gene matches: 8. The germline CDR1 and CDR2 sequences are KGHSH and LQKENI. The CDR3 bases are TGTGCCAGCTCCCCAGGGACAGGAGCTTACAATGAGCAGTTCTTC. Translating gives CASSPGTGAYNEQFF.

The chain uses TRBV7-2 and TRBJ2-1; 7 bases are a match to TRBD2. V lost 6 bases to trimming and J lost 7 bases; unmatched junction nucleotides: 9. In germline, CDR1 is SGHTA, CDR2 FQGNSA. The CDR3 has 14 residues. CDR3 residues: CASRLSGTRNEQFF. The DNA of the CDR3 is TGTGCCAGCAGGTTGAGCGGGACCCGAAATGAGCAGTTCTTC.

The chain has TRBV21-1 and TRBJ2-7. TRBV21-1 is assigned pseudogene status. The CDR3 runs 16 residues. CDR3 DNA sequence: TGTGCCAGCAGCGCTAACAGGGGACTAACCTCCTACGAGCAGTACTTC. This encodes CASSANRGLTSYEQYF.

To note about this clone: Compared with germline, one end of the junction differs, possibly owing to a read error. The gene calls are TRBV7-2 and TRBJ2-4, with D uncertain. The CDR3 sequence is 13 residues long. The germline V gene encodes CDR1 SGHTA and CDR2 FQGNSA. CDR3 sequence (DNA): TGTGCCAGCAGCTCTTACGACCCGCTAGGGTTCAACTTC. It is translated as CASSSYDPLGFNF.

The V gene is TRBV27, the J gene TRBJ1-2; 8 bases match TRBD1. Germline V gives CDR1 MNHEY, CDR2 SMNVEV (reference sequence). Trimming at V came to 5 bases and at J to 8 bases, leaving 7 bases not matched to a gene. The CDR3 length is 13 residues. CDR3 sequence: CASSPGQGKGYTF. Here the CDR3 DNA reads TGTGCCAGCAGTCCCGGACAGGGAAAAGGCTACACCTTC.

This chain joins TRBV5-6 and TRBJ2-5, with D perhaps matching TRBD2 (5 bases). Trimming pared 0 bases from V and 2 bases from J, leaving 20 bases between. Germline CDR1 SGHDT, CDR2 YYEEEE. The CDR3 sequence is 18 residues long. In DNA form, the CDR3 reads TGTGCCAGCAGCTTGGCTCGTGTGGCTAGCCCATCTCAAGAGACCCAGTACTTC. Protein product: CASSLARVASPSQETQYF.

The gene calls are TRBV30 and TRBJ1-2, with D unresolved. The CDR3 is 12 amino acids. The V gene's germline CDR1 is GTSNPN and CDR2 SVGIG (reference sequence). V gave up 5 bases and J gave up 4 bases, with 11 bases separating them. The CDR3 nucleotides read TGTGCCTGGTCCTCGGATCGCTATGGCTACACCTTC. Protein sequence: CAWSSDRYGYTF.

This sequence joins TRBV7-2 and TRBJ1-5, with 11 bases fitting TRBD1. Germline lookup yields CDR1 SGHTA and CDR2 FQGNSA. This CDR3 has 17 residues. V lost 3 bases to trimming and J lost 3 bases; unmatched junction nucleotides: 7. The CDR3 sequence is CASSFSQDRGLNQPQHF. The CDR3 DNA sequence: TGTGCCAGCAGCTTCTCCCAGGACAGGGGGCTCAATCAGCCCCAGCATTTT.

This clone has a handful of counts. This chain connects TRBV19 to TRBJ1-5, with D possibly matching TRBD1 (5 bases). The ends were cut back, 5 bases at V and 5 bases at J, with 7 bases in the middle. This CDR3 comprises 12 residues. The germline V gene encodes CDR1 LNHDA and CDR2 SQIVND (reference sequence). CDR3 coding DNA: TGTGCCAGTAGTGGGACCTATCAGCCCCAGCATTTT. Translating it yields CASSGTYQPQHF.

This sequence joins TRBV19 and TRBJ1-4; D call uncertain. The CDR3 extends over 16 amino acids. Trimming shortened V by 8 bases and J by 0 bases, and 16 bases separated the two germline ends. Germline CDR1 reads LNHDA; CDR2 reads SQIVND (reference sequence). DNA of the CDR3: TGTGCCAGTGCCGGCGGCGGCCAATCAACTAATGAAAAACTGTTTTTT. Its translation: CASAGGGQSTNEKLFF.

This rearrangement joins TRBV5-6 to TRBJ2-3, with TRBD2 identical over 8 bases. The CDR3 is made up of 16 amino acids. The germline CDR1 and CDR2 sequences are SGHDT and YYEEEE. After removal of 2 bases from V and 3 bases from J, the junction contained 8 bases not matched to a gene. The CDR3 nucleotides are TGTGCCAGCAGCTTTGAGTTACTAGCGGCTACAGATACGCAGTATTTT. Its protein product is CASSFELLAATDTQYF.